This passage covers 15 T cell receptor beta chains from one sample sequenced in a study of graft-versus-host responses after intestinal transplantation. Sequencing used immunoSEQ multiplex PCR; TCRdb keeps in-frame clones, though not all of them. Of about 90,000 clones detected, 80% to 95% appear once; the ten largest clones hold over 0.3%. These receptors have no identified antigens. This sample comprised unstimulated CD4+ T cells sorted from spleen or lymph node cells, obtained before intestinal transplant. All receptors come from a human donor who received an intestinal transplant.

The genes are TRBV4-1 and TRBJ1-2; D not certain. The CDR3 runs to 13 residues. Germline CDR1 is MGHRA and CDR2 is YSYEKL. V was shortened by 0 bases and J by 5 bases, with 7 bases between the two germline ends. Written as DNA, the CDR3 is TGCGCCAGCAGCCAAGATTTCCGTTATGGCTACACCTTC. Encoded protein: CASSQDFRYGYTF.

This clone has more than one count but fewer than ten. V and J are TRBV6-1 and TRBJ2-5, with D uncertain. CDR1 is MNHNS, CDR2 SASEGT, per germline. V was shortened by 5 bases and J by 4 bases, with 5 bases between the two germline ends. CDR3 length equals 11 residues. The CDR3 coding sequence is TGTGCCAGCAGTTACGGAGAGACCCAGTACTTC. As protein: CASSYGETQYF.

The rearrangement uses TRBV28 and TRBJ2-5, with 14 bases fitting TRBD2. There are 17 residues in the CDR3. CDR1 is MDHEN, CDR2 SYDVKM, per germline. Trimming cost V 2 bases and J 2 bases; bases outside gene matches: 4. In DNA form, the CDR3 reads TGTGCCAGCAGTTTAGGACTAGCGGGAGGTCGGCAAGAGACCCAGTACTTC. Translating gives CASSLGLAGGRQETQYF.

CDR3 amino acids: CATSRDVRTSGSYEQYF. CDR3 DNA sequence: TGTGCCACCAGCAGAGATGTCCGTACTAGCGGATCCTACGAGCAGTACTTC. V is TRBV15 and J is TRBJ2-7; 8 positions match TRBD2. Per the germline V gene, CDR1 is LNHNV and CDR2 is YYDKDF (reference sequence). V shed 0 bases and J 1 base; nucleotides not matched to a gene: 8. The CDR3 sequence is 17 residues long.

The chain carries TRBV18 and TRBJ2-7; TRBD1 aligns across 7 bases. V lost 5 bases, J lost 0 bases, and 13 bases stayed unmatched. Germline values: CDR1 KGHSH, CDR2 LQKENI. This CDR3 is built from 17 residues. This CDR3 is CASSTRGPGQSSYEQYF. The CDR3 DNA reads TGTGCCAGCTCAACACGAGGCCCGGGACAGAGCTCCTACGAGCAGTACTTC.

The V and J genes are TRBV7-2 and TRBJ2-7, with D possibly matching TRBD2 (6 bases). V was pared by 6 bases and J by 5 bases, with 11 bases between. Germline-derived CDR1 and CDR2 are SGHTA and FQGNSA. The CDR3 runs 12 residues. The CDR3 sequence: CASSRTSNEQYF. CDR3 bases: TGTGCCAGCAGTCGAACTAGCAACGAGCAGTACTTC.

The genes are TRBV28 and TRBJ1-1; 9 bases map to TRBD1. Trimming at V came to 6 bases and at J to 10 bases, leaving 9 bases not matched to a gene. Looked up from germline, CDR1 is MDHEN and CDR2 is SYDVKM. The CDR3 consists of 13 residues. The CDR3 sequence: CASRPGQGRVAFF. CDR3 DNA sequence: TGTGCCAGCAGACCCGGACAGGGGAGGGTAGCTTTCTTT.

The chain recombines TRBV19 with TRBJ2-1, with D tentatively TRBD1 (6 bases). Germline-derived CDR1 and CDR2 are LNHDA and SQIVND (reference sequence). Trimming removed 5 bases from V and 4 bases from J, with 18 bases in between. CDR3 length: 16 residues. The CDR3 loop is CASSPIRGRDYNEQFF. The CDR3 DNA is TGTGCCAGTAGTCCAATTAGGGGGAGAGATTACAATGAGCAGTTCTTC.

The V call is TRBV11-2, the J call TRBJ1-2; possible D gene TRBD1, 6 bases. CDR3 length: 17 residues. V shed 0 bases and J shed 6 bases, with 20 bases lying between them. From germline, CDR1 is SGHAT and CDR2 FQNNGV. The CDR3 DNA follows: TGTGCCAGCAGCTTAGATCGAGGCGGGGGCGCCGTTCATGGCTACACCTTC. Protein product: CASSLDRGGGAVHGYTF. The entire variable domain, with the rest obtained from reference TRBV11-2 and TRBJ1-2, is as follows: EAGVAQSPRYKIIEKRQSVAFWCNPISGHATLYWYQQILGQGPKLLIQFQNNGVVDDSQLPKDRFSAERLKGVDSTLKIQPAKLEDSAVYLCASSLDRGGGAVHGYTFGSGTRLTVV.

This clone was seen only a few times. The chain joins TRBV27 to TRBJ2-3; TRBD1 matches 7 bases. Germline V CDR1 and CDR2: MNHEY, SMNVEV (reference sequence). V gave up 6 bases and J gave up 2 bases; unmatched junction bases: 8. There are 15 residues in the CDR3. In nucleotides, the CDR3 is TGTGCCAGCAGATGGACAGGTTTCCACACAGATACGCAGTATTTT. Its protein product is CASRWTGFHTDTQYF.

This chain joins TRBV13 and TRBJ1-2; 10 bases agree with TRBD1. Germline V lookup: CDR1 PRHDT, CDR2 FYEKMQ (reference sequence). CDR3 length: 16 amino acids. J lost 5 bases, V lost 1 base, and 7 bases had no gene match. CDR3 region: CASSLERQGARYGYTF. In nucleotides, the CDR3 is TGTGCCAGCAGCTTAGAACGACAGGGGGCGCGGTATGGCTACACCTTC.

This clone was picked up a small number of times. The chain combines TRBV9 with TRBJ1-2; 10 bases map to TRBD1. V dropped 0 bases and J dropped 4; count of bases not matched to a gene: 12. Per germline, CDR1 SGDLS and CDR2 YYNGEE. The CDR3 length is 18 residues. The CDR3 DNA reads as TGTGCCAGCAGCGTAGAGGGGACAGGGGCGACCGCGTCCTATGGCTACACCTTC. Translated: CASSVEGTGATASYGYTF.

This chain uses TRBV6-5 with TRBJ1-1; TRBD1 aligns across 7 bases. The V gene's germline CDR1 is MNHEY and CDR2 SVGAGI. The CDR3 runs 14 residues. With V trimmed by 5 bases and J by 6 bases, 9 bases remained unmatched. The CDR3 coding sequence is TGTGCCAGCAGTGATTTCTTCCAGGGGGCTGAAGCTTTCTTT. Protein product: CASSDFFQGAEAFF.

This clone was recorded once. The chain combines TRBV2 with TRBJ2-5; D is undetermined. The V gene lost 3 bases and the J gene lost 3 bases, with 17 bases spanning the gap. The CDR3 covers 16 residues. Germline CDR1 SNHLY, CDR2 FYNNEI. The CDR3 reads CASSDEAVLRKETQYF. In DNA form, the CDR3 reads TGTGCCAGCAGTGATGAGGCGGTTTTGCGAAAAGAGACCCAGTACTTC.

The rearrangement uses TRBV5-5 and TRBJ2-5; tentative D call: TRBD2 (6 bases). The tail of the sequence fits TRBJ2-7 better, so the J call may be wrong. The CDR3 sequence is 14 residues long. CDR1 is SGHKS, CDR2 YYEKEE, per germline (reference sequence). The DNA of the CDR3 is TGTGCCAGCAGCTTGTCGGGGACTGTCTACGAGCAGTACTTC. The encoded protein is CASSLSGTVYEQYF.